The T cell receptor (beta chain) under discussion was sequenced for a study of vaccination and CD4 T cells after COVID-19. Oncomine TCR Beta short-read sequencing was applied to DNA from cultured CD4+ T cells. TCRdb reprocessed the PCR reads with MiXCR, giving one entry per CDR3 protein. The table records nearly 20,000 distinct CDR3 sequences, 35% to 55% of them present only once. Points from the study as a whole: Convalescent patients had a median around 90% of post-vaccine SARS-CoV-2-reactive clones that were detected only after vaccination, not before it.

Treatment noted: roughly 11-day PBMC culture with coronavirus spike peptide pools or control peptides (ViraFEST assay). With peptide pools, ViraFEST first expanded antigen-specific T cells and afterwards sequenced their TCRs. Patients returned positive PCR results between March and December 2020, earlier than US Alpha, Beta and Delta variants. Comment on this clonotype: Its antigen is unidentified.

The CDR3 totals 15 residues. Trimming removed 6 bases from V and 4 bases from J, with 18 bases in between. Germline CDR1 MNHNS, CDR2 SASEGT. This clonotype was obtained from a human donor who had recovered from COVID-19. Source: CD4+ T cells from blood, cultured in vitro, taken after SARS-CoV-2 vaccination. The chain employs TRBV6-1 and TRBJ1-1; weak D call: TRBD1 (6 bases). The CDR3 nucleotides are TGTGCCAGCAGCGTACCCGTTGGGGGCTTCACTGAAGCTTTCTTT. Translated, it gives CASSVPVGGFTEAFF.